Listed below are T cell receptor beta chains from one sample, sequenced in a study of Graves' ophthalmopathy and Graves' hyperthyroidism. Using its own MiXCR run on the multiplex PCR reads, TCRdb lists one record per CDR3 protein. This sample has about 220,000 distinct CDR3 sequences, with about 22% found just once. Sequenced material: peripheral blood. The origin of the receptors is a woman in her fifties or sixties with Graves' ophthalmopathy. Each CDR3 is given without its conserved first and last residue.

length,J,V,CDR3
11,TRBJ2-7,TRBV20-1,SARDPITYVQY
12,TRBJ2-2,TRBV24-1,ATRSGVDTGELF
15,TRBJ2-6,TRBV6-4,ASSIRDSFSSTNVLT
13,TRBJ2-7,TRBV2,ASSGIGQGAGEQY
11,TRBJ2-7,TRBV6-5,ASSYSTDRTQY
10,TRBJ2-5,TRBV30,AWNNPALPQY
14,TRBJ2-2,TRBV2,ASCYGGAESAGELF
11,TRBJ2-4,TRBV6-2/TRBV6-3,ASRVAGESIQY
11,TRBJ2-5,TRBV7-2,ASSLGPLETQY
14,TRBJ2-5,TRBV20-1,SARDLAGGPWETQY
10,TRBJ1-2,TRBV7-9,ASSLRDVGYT
13,TRBJ2-2,TRBV7-2,ASSTGGRGTGELF
7,TRBJ1-1,TRBV24-1,KSNTEAF
12,TRBJ2-2,TRBV6-5,ASSYDGRTGELF
13,TRBJ2-7,TRBV6-1,ASSRGTSGIYEQY
12,TRBJ2-7,TRBV5-1,ASSLGDNSYEQY
11,TRBJ1-5,TRBV30,AWSGGNNQPQL
15,TRBJ1-2,TRBV6-5,ASSYVQGAGTNYGYT
11,TRBJ1-3,TRBV12-3/TRBV12-4,ASRTGPRSGIY
12,TRBJ1-3,TRBV6-5,ASSLQATGNTIY
14,TRBJ1-3,TRBV5-6,ASSLGGHFSGNTIY
11,TRBJ1-2,TRBV7-9,ASSLRGRRGYT
11,TRBJ2-5,TRBV7-9,ASSQTGAGTQY
12,TRBJ2-7,TRBV20-1,SASRGTSSYEQY
12,TRBJ1-3,TRBV25-1,ASGGGGDRNTIY
14,TRBJ1-5,TRBV12-3/TRBV12-4,ASSLGGKKSDQPQH
10,TRBJ1-2,TRBV20-1,SAKTGGSRPY
10,TRBJ1-6,TRBV9,ASSDGNSPLH
13,TRBJ1-3,TRBV5-1,ASSEGTDLGNTIY
14,TRBJ2-2,TRBV5-1,ASSFRRDSGAGELF
15,TRBJ1-5,TRBV12-3/TRBV12-4,ASSSEVRHRDNQPQH
10,TRBJ1-2,TRBV30,APKDMAYGYT
15,TRBJ1-5,TRBV18,ASSPGQGPGLHQPQH
14,TRBJ2-4,TRBV5-6,ASSPGPALAKNIQY
12,TRBJ2-7,TRBV20-1,SGVPGRGSYEQY
15,TRBJ2-5,TRBV7-2,ASSPPGRRVSEETQY
16,TRBJ1-5,TRBV20-1,SARGRTGGTYSNQPQH
14,TRBJ2-7,TRBV27,ASSAFSGLASHEQY
13,TRBJ2-7,TRBV27,ASSSYKDNSYEQY
11,TRBJ2-7,TRBV28,ATIRGIPYEQY
13,TRBJ2-7,TRBV7-2,ASSPSASGPYEQY
14,TRBJ2-5,TRBV5-1,ASGRGASGTKETQY
13,TRBJ1-5,TRBV6-1,ASSEVDSEYQPQH
10,TRBJ2-7,TRBV30,AWIDRHYEQY
13,TRBJ2-7,TRBV3-1,ASSQLAGGPREQY
11,TRBJ1-1,TRBV6-1,ASKGDIEPEAF
10,TRBJ2-5,TRBV29-1,SAGGTQETQY
17,TRBJ2-6,TRBV5-1,ASSKGQGGAGPGANVLT
13,TRBJ1-1,TRBV5-1,ASSSSRDTKRLAF
11,TRBJ2-5,TRBV20-1,SASGRALETQY